Each of the 32 T cell receptor beta chains below was sequenced from the same sample in a study of T-cell memory formation after mild COVID-19. TCRdb called the 5' RACE reads again in MiXCR, with one record for every CDR3 protein. The table includes roughly 150,000 distinct CDR3 sequences, 10% to 15% detected once. The sample consisted of PBMCs or a T cell subset sorted from them (not recorded which). The receptors come from a man aged 18 to 30 who had mild COVID-19 (a few samples of this study predate the infection). Cell type and time point are not known.

This clonotype has only a few counts. This sequence joins TRBV3-1 and TRBJ2-2; the D call may be TRBD1 or TRBD2 (5 bases each). CDR3 length: 14 amino acids. Germline V gives CDR1 LGHDT, CDR2 YNNKEL (reference sequence). V lost 6 bases and J lost 4, with 12 bases in between. The CDR3 coding sequence is TGTGCCAGCAGTGCCGGGACCGTCACCGGGGAGCTGTTTTTT. Translated: CASSAGTVTGELFF.

This sequence joins TRBV6-2 or TRBV6-3 and TRBJ2-1; D may be TRBD1 (5 bases). The CDR3 contains 13 residues. Trimming cost V 7 bases and J 3 bases, with 10 bases left between them. CDR1 MNHEY and CDR2 SVGEGT come from the germline V gene. Here the CDR3 DNA reads TGTGCCAGCAATTCCGACAGCTACAATGAGCAGTTCTTC. Its translation: CASNSDSYNEQFF.

This clonotype has more than one count but fewer than ten. The V gene is TRBV12-3 or TRBV12-4, the J gene TRBJ2-4; 8 bases are a match to TRBD1. This CDR3 is built from 17 residues. V shed 5 bases and J 1 base; nucleotides not matched to a gene: 10. The CDR3 DNA sequence: TGTGCCAGCAGTACCGCCACAGGGGGGCTGGCCAAAAACATTCAGTACTTC. Encoded protein: CASSTATGGLAKNIQYF.

The J gene is TRBJ2-2, the V gene TRBV11-2, with 8 bases aligning to TRBD2. This CDR3 has 16 amino acids. The junction had 9 bases not matched to a gene; V was cut back by 7 bases and J by 2 bases. Germline loops: CDR1 SGHAT, CDR2 FQNNGV. The CDR3 reads CASTRLTSGNTGELFF. The CDR3 DNA sequence: TGTGCCAGCACCCGACTCACTAGCGGTAACACCGGGGAGCTGTTTTTT.

The chain uses TRBV15 and TRBJ1-5; 7 nucleotides match TRBD1. The ends lost 5 bases at V and 4 bases at J; junction bases unmatched: 11. The CDR3 spans 16 residues. Germline values: CDR1 LNHNV, CDR2 YYDKDF (reference sequence). The CDR3 region is CATSEVIYRGNQPQHF. DNA of the CDR3: TGTGCCACCAGCGAAGTGATATACAGGGGAAATCAGCCCCAGCATTTT.

The chain has TRBV20-1 and TRBJ2-2; 11 positions agree with TRBD1. After removal of 5 bases from V and 5 bases from J, the junction contained 4 bases not matched to a gene. Germline V gives CDR1 DFQATT, CDR2 SNEGSKA (reference sequence). This CDR3 spans 14 amino acids. The chain's CDR3 is CSAPDRGLTGELFF. Written as DNA, the CDR3 is TGCAGTGCTCCGGACAGGGGGCTAACCGGGGAGCTGTTTTTT.

The chain carries TRBV12-3 or TRBV12-4 and TRBJ1-5; D gene uncertain. CDR3 length: 13 residues. Between the trimmed V and J ends, which lost 4 bases and 7 bases, there was a span of 11 bases. The CDR3 nucleotides are TGTGCCAGCAGTTCCCCGGGTCCACAGCCCCAGCATTTT. It translates to CASSSPGPQPQHF.

This CDR3 reads CASSPEVGNTIYF. DNA of the CDR3: TGTGCCAGCAGCCCTGAGGTTGGAAACACCATATATTTT. V gene TRBV9 combines with J gene TRBJ1-3; D not certain. Trimming cost V 4 bases and J 3 bases, with 8 bases left between them. Per germline, CDR1 SGDLS and CDR2 YYNGEE. The CDR3 totals 13 residues.

This clonotype showed up just a few times. The chain carries TRBV3-1 and TRBJ1-1; D is perhaps TRBD1 (5 bases). The CDR3 has 16 amino acids. Trimming cost V 4 bases and J 1 base, with 16 bases left between them. The V gene's germline CDR1 is LGHDT and CDR2 YNNKEL (reference sequence). For the CDR3, the DNA is TGTGCCAGCAGCCTATTGGGTGGGGCCAGGAACACTGAAGCTTTCTTT. Protein: CASSLLGGARNTEAFF.

The rearrangement links TRBV5-1 to TRBJ1-6; the match to TRBD1 covers 10 bases. This CDR3 comprises 17 residues. V dropped 2 bases and J dropped 7; count of bases not matched to a gene: 9. Looked up from germline, CDR1 is SGHRS and CDR2 is YFSETQ. CDR3 coding DNA: TGCGCCAGCAGCTTCTCCTACCGACAGGGGGCGAATTCACCCCTCCACTTT. Translated: CASSFSYRQGANSPLHF.

The rearrangement joins TRBV4-3 to TRBJ2-2; the match to TRBD2 covers 7 bases. This CDR3 has 16 residues. Germline assignment: CDR1 LGHNA and CDR2 YSLEER. V lost 0 bases to trimming and J lost 6 bases; unmatched junction nucleotides: 7. Here the CDR3 reads CASSQDERGSAGELFF. DNA of the CDR3: TGCGCCAGCAGCCAAGACGAGCGGGGTTCGGCCGGGGAGCTGTTTTTT.

In this sample, this clonotype turned up a few times. The chain employs TRBV12-3 or TRBV12-4 and TRBJ1-5; D is undetermined. Trimming stripped 5 bases from V and 6 bases from J, with 8 bases between. CDR3 size: 12 residues. The chain's CDR3 is CASSDPGQPQHF. The CDR3 DNA reads TGTGCCAGCAGTGATCCCGGTCAGCCCCAGCATTTT.

This clonotype occurred a few times. CDR3 DNA sequence: TGTGCCAGCAGCTTAGGCCGGACTAGTGGCACAGATACGCAGTATTTT. Protein product: CASSLGRTSGTDTQYF. The gene calls are TRBV7-3 and TRBJ2-3, with 7 nucleotides matching TRBD2. The V segment lost 2 bases and the J segment 1 base; nucleotides outside the gene matches: 6. Germline loops: CDR1 SGHTA, CDR2 FQGTGA. CDR3 length equals 16 residues.

This clonotype has just a few counts. The genes are TRBV5-1 and TRBJ2-2, with D unclear. Germline V gene data show CDR1 as SGHRS and CDR2 as YFSETQ. The CDR3 is made up of 13 amino acids. Deletions cut 5 bases from V and 4 bases from J, with 9 bases between. CDR3: CASRGTITGELFF. CDR3 coding DNA: TGCGCCAGCAGGGGCACGATCACCGGGGAGCTGTTTTTT.

This clonotype came up a few times. V and J are TRBV20-1 and TRBJ2-3; 8 bases are a match to TRBD2. The length of the CDR3 is 13 residues. CDR1 DFQATT and CDR2 SNEGSKA come from the germline V gene (reference sequence). Trimming at V came to 3 bases and at J to 6 bases, leaving 5 bases not matched to a gene. CDR3 in amino acids: CSASRGGRDTQYF. In nucleotides, the CDR3 is TGCAGTGCTAGCCGGGGGGGCCGGGATACGCAGTATTTT.

This chain links TRBV6-6 with TRBJ1-4, with D possibly being TRBD1 (6 bases). V was shortened by 5 bases and J by 7 bases, with 8 bases between the two germline ends. Germline V gene sequence: CDR1 MNHNY, CDR2 SVGAGI (reference sequence). This CDR3 has 12 amino acids. DNA of the CDR3: TGTGCCAGCAGTAGGGACACTGAAAAACTGTTTTTT. This translates into CASSRDTEKLFF.

The rearrangement links TRBV7-2 to TRBJ1-1; 7 bases map to TRBD1. This CDR3 contains 14 residues. Trimming removed 5 bases from V and 12 bases from J; junction bases left unmatched: 15. The germline V gene has CDR1 SGHTA and CDR2 FQGNSA. The CDR3 DNA follows: TGTGCCAGCAGCCTAATCGACAGGGTCTCCAAAACTTTCTTT. Translated: CASSLIDRVSKTFF.

The rearrangement joins TRBV7-9 to TRBJ2-3, with D perhaps TRBD2 (5 bases). CDR3 size: 15 residues. CDR1 SEHNR and CDR2 FQNEAQ come from the germline V gene (reference sequence). V gave up 7 bases and J gave up 2 bases, with 16 bases separating them. CDR3 protein: CASIGRTASTDTQYF. CDR3 bases: TGTGCCAGCATAGGCAGGACTGCTTCCACAGATACGCAGTATTTT.

This clonotype came up many times. This chain joins TRBV7-2 and TRBJ2-2; a weak D match, TRBD2 (7 bases). Looked up from germline, CDR1 is SGHTA and CDR2 is FQGNSA. The CDR3 loop spans 15 amino acids. The V end was cut by 0 bases, the J end by 4 bases, with 9 bases between. CDR3 region: CASSLAGGLTGELFF. Here the CDR3 DNA reads TGTGCCAGCAGCTTAGCCGGGGGGCTCACCGGGGAGCTGTTTTTT.

This clonotype showed up just a few times. V is TRBV2 and J is TRBJ2-3, with D uncertain. Germline V gene data show CDR1 as SNHLY and CDR2 as FYNNEI. The V gene lost 0 bases and the J gene lost 0 bases, with 4 bases spanning the gap. The CDR3 length is 14 residues. CDR3 nucleotides: TGTGCCAGCAGTGAAGCCTCAAGCACAGATACGCAGTATTTT. Its protein product is CASSEASSTDTQYF. Together with reference TRBV2 and TRBJ2-3, the CDR3 gives the full variable domain: EPEVTQTPSHQVTQMGQEVILRCVPISNHLYFYWYRQILGQKVEFLVSFYNNEISEKSEIFDDQFSVERPDGSNFTLKIRSTKLEDSAMYFCASSEASSTDTQYFGPGTRLTVL.

The chain recombines TRBV30 with TRBJ2-5; unclear D gene. Trimming removed 1 base from V and 5 bases from J, with 8 bases in between. CDR3 length: 12 residues. CDR1 and CDR2 (germline): GTSNPN, SVGIG (reference sequence). CDR3 in DNA: TGTGCCTGGAGTGGGACCGTGGAGACCCAGTACTTC. Its translation: CAWSGTVETQYF.

This clonotype was recorded many times. The V gene is TRBV27, the J gene TRBJ2-2; D may be TRBD2 (5 bases). The CDR3 sequence is 13 residues long. Trimming removed 3 bases from V and 7 bases from J, with 9 bases in between. CDR1 is MNHEY, CDR2 SMNVEV, per germline (reference sequence). DNA of the CDR3: TGTGCCAGCAGTTTGAGAGGGATCGGGGAGCTGTTTTTT. Encoded protein: CASSLRGIGELFF.

This chain connects TRBV5-4 to TRBJ2-1, with TRBD2 identical over 7 bases. V was pared by 0 bases and J by 5 bases, with 5 bases of the junction left unmatched. The CDR3 contains 15 residues. The V gene's germline CDR1 is SGHNT and CDR2 YYREEE (reference sequence). The CDR3 reads CASSLATSGDNEQFF. The CDR3 DNA reads as TGTGCCAGCAGCTTGGCAACGAGCGGGGACAATGAGCAGTTCTTC.

The chain is built from TRBV6-1 and TRBJ2-7; unclear D gene. CDR1 and CDR2 (germline): MNHNS, SASEGT. CDR3 length equals 15 residues. The V gene lost 4 bases and the J gene lost 0 bases, with 13 bases spanning the gap. In DNA form, the CDR3 reads TGTGCCAGCAGTGGGGCATCCCGAAGCTCCTACGAGCAGTACGTC. This gives the protein CASSGASRSSYEQYV.

The chain combines TRBV29-1 with TRBJ1-2; 9 nucleotides match TRBD1. This CDR3 comprises 13 residues. Trimming at V came to 6 bases and at J to 8 bases, leaving 10 bases not matched to a gene. Germline lookup yields CDR1 SQVTM and CDR2 ANQGSEA. CDR3 protein: CSVGTGLMVGYTF. In DNA, the CDR3 is TGCAGCGTCGGGACAGGGTTGATGGTGGGCTACACCTTC.

CDR3 in DNA: TGCAGTGCTAGAGATTCTGGCGGGGGGACCGGGGAGCTGTTTTTT. Translated: CSARDSGGGTGELFF. The rearrangement links TRBV20-1 to TRBJ2-2, with 8 bases identical to TRBD2. Germline CDR1 DFQATT, CDR2 SNEGSKA (reference sequence). The CDR3 totals 15 residues. V dropped 0 bases and J dropped 5; count of bases not matched to a gene: 5.

The chain combines TRBV7-2 with TRBJ2-1; perhaps TRBD2 as D (5 bases). The CDR3 covers 14 residues. The V end lost 4 bases, the J end lost 4 bases, and 11 bases lay between the germline ends. The germline V gene encodes CDR1 SGHTA and CDR2 FQGNSA. The CDR3 DNA is TGTGCCAGCAGCTCCCTCCCGGGGTACAATGAGCAGTTCTTC. It codes for CASSSLPGYNEQFF.

This clonotype was detected many times. This chain uses TRBV7-9 with TRBJ2-5, with D hard to call. This CDR3 is built from 13 residues. Deletions cut 0 bases from V and 0 bases from J, with 2 bases between. Looked up from germline, CDR1 is SEHNR and CDR2 is FQNEAQ (reference sequence). As DNA, the CDR3 is TGTGCCAGCAGCTTAGCCCACCAAGAGACCCAGTACTTC. Protein sequence: CASSLAHQETQYF. Supplemented by reference TRBV7-9 and TRBJ2-5, the full variable domain reads DTGVSQNPRHKITKRGQNVTFRCDPISEHNRLYWYRQTLGQGPEFLTYFQNEAQLEKSRLLSDRFSAERPKGSFSTLEIQRTEQGDSAMYLCASSLAHQETQYFGPGTRLLVL.

This clonotype has at least ten counts. The chain has TRBV7-2 and TRBJ2-1, with TRBD1 as a possible D gene (7 bases). The V gene's germline CDR1 is SGHTA and CDR2 FQGNSA. The V end was cut by 5 bases, the J end by 7 bases, with 27 bases between. The CDR3 is made up of 18 amino acids. The CDR3 protein is CASSLGGPGQRKWNEQFF. CDR3 in DNA: TGTGCCAGCAGCCTTGGGGGGCCGGGACAGAGAAAGTGGAATGAGCAGTTCTTC. Combining the CDR3 with reference TRBV7-2 and TRBJ2-1 gives the whole variable domain GAGVSQSPSNKVTEKGKDVELRCDPISGHTALYWYRQSLGQGLEFLIYFQGNSAPDKSGLPSDRFSAERTGGSVSTLTIQRTQQEDSAVYLCASSLGGPGQRKWNEQFFGPGTRLTVL.

The chain carries TRBV6-5 and TRBJ2-7; D uncertain. Looked up from germline, CDR1 is MNHEY and CDR2 is SVGAGI. The CDR3 has 14 amino acids. Trimming cost V 6 bases and J 4 bases, with 16 bases left between them. CDR3 loop: CASRSLGEGYEQYV. CDR3 coding DNA: TGTGCCAGCAGGAGTCTGGGCGAAGGGTACGAGCAGTACGTC.

This clonotype was picked up a small number of times. The gene calls are TRBV7-2 and TRBJ2-7; TRBD1 might be the D (7 bases). V lost 4 bases to trimming and J lost 3 bases, with 16 bases between them. Per germline, CDR1 SGHTA and CDR2 FQGNSA. The CDR3 runs 15 residues. CDR3 in amino acids: CASSSRGATFYEQYF. The DNA for the CDR3 is TGTGCCAGCAGCTCCAGGGGGGCGACCTTCTACGAGCAGTACTTC.

This rearrangement joins TRBV5-1 to TRBJ2-5; no definite D call. The V gene lost 4 bases and the J gene lost 1 base, with 2 bases spanning the gap. CDR3 length: 11 amino acids. Germline V CDR1 and CDR2: SGHRS, YFSETQ. The chain's CDR3 is CASSTQETQYF. The CDR3 region has the DNA TGCGCCAGCAGCACCCAAGAGACCCAGTACTTC.